A selection of T cell receptor beta chains follows, all from one sample in a study of beta chain features in type 1 diabetes. Using immunoSEQ multiplex PCR, the repertoire was profiled, and TCRdb retains in-frame clones only, with some absent. This sample carries 140,000 or so clones, 7% to 10% of them seen once, and the ten largest clones take around 0.63%. The sample taken for sequencing was central memory CD4+ T cells from blood. Receptors originate from a man between 18 and 35 years old in good health. CDR3s include the opening cysteine and the closing phenylalanine or tryptophan. D genes are given only for firm matches. Clone size is stated in some rows and not others, as once, few, many or a class when expanded.

V gene: TRBV10-3
clone size: many
D gene: TRBD1
J gene: TRBJ2-1
CDR3 DNA: TGTGCCATCAACAGACAGGGGAGTGTTGAGCAGTTCTTC
CDR3 protein: CAINRQGSVEQFF

V gene: TRBV4-1
clone size: few
D gene: -
J gene: TRBJ1-2
CDR3 DNA: TGCGCCAGCAGCCAAGCAACGGACAGCAACTATGGCTACACCTTC
CDR3 protein: CASSQATDSNYGYTF

V gene: TRBV4-3
clone size: -
D gene: -
J gene: TRBJ1-2
CDR3 DNA: TGCGCCAGCAGCCAAGATTCTACAGATAACTATGGCTACACCTTC
CDR3 protein: CASSQDSTDNYGYTF

V gene: TRBV18
clone size: -
D gene: TRBD1
J gene: TRBJ2-5
CDR3 DNA: TGTGCCAGCTCAGAACAGGGGGTGGAGACCCAGTACTTC
CDR3 protein: CASSEQGVETQYF

V gene: TRBV10-3
clone size: few
D gene: -
J gene: TRBJ1-2
CDR3 DNA: TGTGCCATCAGGGCAGGGGAACGGATGTCAGGCTACACCTTC
CDR3 protein: CAIRAGERMSGYTF

V gene: TRBV7-2
clone size: -
D gene: TRBD1
J gene: TRBJ1-2
CDR3 DNA: TGTGCCAGCAGCCCGACAGGGAACTATGGCTACACCTTC
CDR3 protein: CASSPTGNYGYTF

V gene: TRBV6-5
clone size: few
D gene: TRBD1
J gene: TRBJ1-4
CDR3 DNA: TGTGCCAGCAGTGCTGACAGGGTAACTAATGAAAAACTGTTTTTT
CDR3 protein: CASSADRVTNEKLFF

V gene: TRBV15
clone size: -
D gene: TRBD1
J gene: TRBJ1-1
CDR3 DNA: TGTGCCACCAGCGGACGCAGGGGGCTCTCCACTGAAGCTTTCTTT
CDR3 protein: CATSGRRGLSTEAFF

V gene: TRBV6-1
clone size: -
D gene: -
J gene: TRBJ1-1
CDR3 DNA: TGTGCCAGCCTTGACAGCCTCGAAGCTTTCTTT
CDR3 protein: CASLDSLEAFF

V gene: TRBV29-1
clone size: -
D gene: -
J gene: TRBJ2-5
CDR3 DNA: TGCAGCGCTGGGACTCTCCCAGAGACCCAGTACTTC
CDR3 protein: CSAGTLPETQYF